The T cell receptor beta chain under discussion was sequenced for a study of T cell responses to AZD1222 COVID-19 vaccine. Study-wide findings and caveats: At baseline, just a handful of AZD1222 recipients tested seropositive. Sampled repertoires all dated from after the peak T cell response. Two AZD1222 administrations were followed by greater Spike-specific TCR breadth and depth.

Profiled with immunoSEQ multiplex PCR; TCRdb holds only in-frame clones, not every one. This table holds around 80,000 clones, 80% to 95% found once. Note on this clone: Its target is not known.

V was trimmed by 2 bases and J by 1 base, leaving 2 bases between them. This CDR3 region has 12 residues. Germline assignment: CDR1 ENHRY and CDR2 SYGVKD. The sequences come from peripheral blood, collected 28 days after the second AZD1222 dose. The chain has TRBV10-3 and TRBJ2-5; no firm D call. This sequence originates from an adult who received the AZD1222 COVID-19 vaccine. The chain's CDR3 is CAISEVQETQYF. CDR3 nucleotide sequence: TGTGCCATCAGTGAGGTCCAAGAGACCCAGTACTTC.